This TCR beta chain was obtained from a study of cytomegalovirus exposure and HLA in healthy donors (dated by TCRdb to about 2017). Regarding the research as a whole: According to an earlier analysis of 550 to 700 of the donors, about 180 million T cells yielded 90 million to 130 million unique TCR beta sequences and less than 300 Gb of sequence data. Around 320 gigabases of sequencing data and approximately 80 million unique TCR sequences were included in an early release covering around 600 HLA-typed donors. The genetic ancestry cluster associated with self-reported Caucasian donors included over 65% of the 398 genotyped donors. The study aimed to test whether signatures of past pathogen exposure could be identified by cataloging public T cell receptors. Using immunosequencing, the study profiled T cell repertoires from around 680 subjects and related those repertoires to cytomegalovirus serostatus. Besides the first cohort of some 670 subjects, a separate validation cohort made up of around 120 different subjects was used. The study combined high-throughput TCR immunosequencing, statistical association of individual TCRs with disease status, and machine learning to predict cytomegalovirus infection status. A later analysis re-examined previously published TCR beta repertoires from over 500 donors and added high-resolution HLA genotyping to investigate patterns of TCR occurrence. Rather than drawing on any new phenotypic data, the later analysis identified candidate immune exposures from TCR beta sequences and the way those sequences occurred across donors. In an earlier analysis of roughly 580 of the donors, high-throughput TCR beta sequencing was used to judge whether each TCR beta V gene segment behaved as functional or pseudogenic. Donor age, sex, ethnicity and CMV serostatus were compiled alongside the repertoire data. Genome-wide SNP genotypes for about 65% of the 666 donors were used in a later genetic analysis, which treated that subset as a discovery cohort. All discovery cohort repertoires had been generated on a single sequencing platform. HLA typing included class I and class II loci at four-digit resolution. The number of typed donors differed by locus: roughly 629-640 for A, B, C, DRB1 and DQB1; some 540 for DQA1; 606 for DPA1; and 400 to 480 for DPB1. Because of strong linkage in the cohort, roughly five DR-DQ haplotypes were treated as single units for association and clustering. Across about 380 genotyped donors of the cohort, an average of about 240,000 unique TCR beta nucleotide sequences per donor were sequenced, and roughly 20% of those sequences were non-productive. Here is what the overall study found, with its caveats: Strong co-occurrence of HLA alleles, especially DR and DQ, made assigning TCR associations to individual alleles difficult. The 87-base-pair reads could not distinguish some IMGT-functional V segments, including TRBV6-2 and TRBV6-3, so those segments were excluded. Only TCR beta chains were sequenced in this cohort, and the absence of alpha or paired-chain data limited detectable features. In an earlier analysis of some 500 of the donors, most TCR beta V segments were observed in productive rearrangements about 87% or about 30% of the time, broadly matching IMGT annotations. A later analysis found that most CMV-associated TCR beta chains appeared HLA-restricted, with HLA associations seemingly driven largely by CMV exposure. The only immune exposure information available for the cohort was CMV serostatus. A later analysis found that TCR association rates varied across HLA loci, with DRB1 alleles showing the most associated TCRs and HLA-C alleles the fewest. In a later analysis, HLA-associated TCR beta chains were found to be more clonally expanded and to have lower generation probabilities than equally common non-associated chains. Because HLA typing was unavailable for some donors at each locus, only the typed subset was used in association tests. A few of the identified cytomegalovirus-associated TCR beta chains were confirmed in vitro to be specific for cytomegalovirus antigens. In a later genetic analysis, a missense DCLRE1C variant was associated with V-gene and J-gene trimming of TCR beta chains, and the association was replicated in an independent cohort. A later analysis associated 16,951 TCR beta sequences with specific HLA alleles at a false discovery rate of 0.05. While some public TCRs were present in many individuals, most TCR sequences turned up only very rarely across donors. Linkage disequilibrium might explain the correlated functional status among segregating V segments, but an unknown experimental factor could not be excluded. The classifier was reported to diagnose cytomegalovirus status with high specificity and sensitivity in both the original cohort and the validation cohort. A total of fewer than 200 TCR beta chains were listed by the study as associated with cytomegalovirus. A further reported finding was that TCR beta sequences accurately predicted the HLA-A and HLA-B alleles for most subjects in the first cohort. It was suggested by the authors that the approach could potentially be generalized to other disease states and immunological phenotypes. A cluster of highly shared sequence variants was judged likely to be a technical artifact of the sequencing pipeline. About 17 rarely observed V segments, including chromosome 9 orphons, were excluded from the earlier analysis of approximately 600 of the donors because counts were too low. Presence/absence analyses assumed roughly uniform sequencing depth across donors, an assumption that may not hold. Several of the top co-occurrence clusters appeared to be linked to parvovirus B19, influenza, CMV and Epstein-Barr virus, according to a later analysis. A later genetic analysis reported fewer N-insertions in productive TCRs among donors in an Asian-associated ancestry cluster than the roughly 670-donor mean.

Trimming accounts for 2 bases at V and 6 bases at J, while the number of junction bases matched to no gene is 13. CDR1 and CDR2 are read off the germline V gene as SGHTA and FQGNSA. Taken from cysteine to phenylalanine, the CDR3 has 17 residues. Only CDR3 DNA remains: 51 bases, in frame from the first base. The cohort consisted of 666 healthy bone marrow donors. At the time of sampling, every cohort member was nominally healthy, though immune exposures that went unrecorded were likely present. The donor was CMV seropositive and was included in the group of some 290 seropositive cohort members. Each donor provided a peripheral blood sample, and peripheral blood mononuclear cells were used for TCR beta sequencing. Genomic DNA extraction from the blood cell samples was performed with the Qiagen DNeasy Blood Extraction Kit. Library preparation used the immunoSEQ multiplex PCR assay. The multiplex PCR relied on a mix of 60 forward primers for TCR Vbeta segments and 13 reverse primers for TCR Jbeta segments. The CDR3 region of rearranged TCR beta genes was amplified from genomic DNA by a multiplex PCR assay. Amplified TCR beta libraries were sequenced as 87-base-pair reads on the Illumina HiSeq System. The authors' analysis ran thus. In a later analysis, 77 million or so unique TCR beta chains were counted across the roughly 700 repertoires, and roughly 11 million of these chains were shared by at least two donors. Raw reads were error-corrected and collapsed into unique sequences with a nearest-neighbor algorithm that merged closely related sequences to remove PCR and sequencing errors. CDR3 sequences were aligned to IMGT reference sequences to assign V, D and J gene segments. For a sequence to be retained, a match of at least six nucleotides was required to both a V gene segment and a J gene segment. Rearrangements were classified as productive when the CDR3 lacked stop codons and remained in frame with V and J, and all other rearrangements were classified as non-productive. CDR3 was defined by IMGT convention, running from the second conserved V-encoded cysteine to the conserved J-encoded phenylalanine. Sequences without an unambiguous match to a single V gene segment were excluded from the earlier analysis of about 600 of the donors. An earlier analysis of approximately 590 of the donors classified V segments as functional when productive rearrangements were above 56.7% and as segregating when the standard deviation between donors was above 5%. A statistical classification framework was built for diagnosing cytomegalovirus status from the catalog of TCR beta chain sequences. V and J gene assignment, in a later analysis, came from comparing TCR nucleotide sequences with IMGT/GENE-DB human TR gene sequences. The TCRdist pipeline was used in a later analysis to assign CDR3 sequences and most-parsimonious VDJ recombination scenarios. In a later analysis, every TCR beta chain was defined by the combination of its CDR3 amino acid sequence and its V-gene family, and reads without a unique V-gene family were dropped. In a later analysis, 500 to 650 highly shared, low-generation-probability nucleotide sequences were removed to address suspected cross-contamination and a sequencing artifact. A later analysis calculated a clonal expansion index for each public chain from normalized within-repertoire ranks of inferred template counts. In a later analysis, generation probabilities were computed using a VDJ recombination model fitted to out-of-frame rearrangements, and the results were checked against IGoR. In a later analysis, hypergeometric tests were used to score TCR-TCR, TCR-HLA and TCR-CMV co-occurrence, with a repertoire-size bias correction applied to TCR pairs. In a later analysis, false discovery rates were estimated by permuting HLA or CMV assignments 20 times. In a later analysis, co-occurring TCRs were grouped using DBSCAN, and TCRdist sequence similarity was added for clustering within HLA-allele-positive subsets. Co-occurrence clustering excluded repertoires with fewer than 30,000 or more than 120,000 public chains, plus five with anomalous nucleotide sharing. TCRdb re-hosts the immuneACCESS table, in-frame sequences only. Its copies lack some clones; in the studies checked, an unresolved V gene accounts for under half of them, and the cause for the rest is not known. V, J and clone size were drawn from that table, and D and trimming were deduced from the DNA. The sample has some 170,000 clones on record, roughly 80% of them singletons. Clones ranked in the top ten supply roughly 7.6% of the sample.

The sample holds a few counts of this clone. The antigen it binds to is not known. No qualities accompany the bases; no much larger clone lies one base away. The receptor's source is a woman aged 30 to 39 in good health and CMV-seropositive. The sequence links TRBV7-2 to TRBJ1-2; 9 central nucleotides agree with TRBD1. What was sequenced was PBMCs. The DNA sequence is given as TGTGCCAGCAGCTTAAGACAGGGGGTAGGGATTTCGGATGGCTACACCTTC. It encodes CASSLRQGVGISDGYTF.